The TCR beta chain described here comes from a study of follicular helper T cells after annual influenza vaccination. Deletions cut 5 bases from V and 8 bases from J, with 19 bases between. Looked up from germline, CDR1 is SQVTM and CDR2 is ANQGSEA. This CDR3 is built from 14 residues. As for time point: 2015-2016 season, 7 days after influenza vaccination. The data were produced by immunoSEQ multiplex PCR, yet TCRdb's version contains in-frame clones alone and is incomplete. The sample shows 8,500 to 9,000 clones, around 83% of them seen only once. This clonotype was obtained from an adult who received the influenza vaccine. The chain links TRBV29-1 to TRBJ2-1, with D possibly called TRBD1 or TRBD2 (5 bases each). The sequencing used CXCR5+ CD38- circulating T follicular helper cells from blood, collected 7 days after influenza vaccination. Subset in this sample: circulating Tfh, non-naive CD4+CXCR5+PD-1+ (ICOS+CD38+ or ICOS-CD38-). CDR3 DNA: TGCAGCGTTACACAAAAGACAGATAGCGATGAGCAGTTCTTC. Its translation is CSVTQKTDSDEQFF.